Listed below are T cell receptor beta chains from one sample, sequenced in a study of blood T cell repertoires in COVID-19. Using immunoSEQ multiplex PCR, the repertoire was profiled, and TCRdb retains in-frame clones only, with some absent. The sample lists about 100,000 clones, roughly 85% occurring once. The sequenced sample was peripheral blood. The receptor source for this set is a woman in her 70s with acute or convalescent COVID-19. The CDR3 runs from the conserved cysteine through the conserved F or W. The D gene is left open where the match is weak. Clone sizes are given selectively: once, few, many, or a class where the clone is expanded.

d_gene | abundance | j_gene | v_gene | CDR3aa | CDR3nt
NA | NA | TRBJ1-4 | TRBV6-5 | CASSRLDRNEKLFF | TGTGCCAGCAGCCGACTGGACAGAAATGAAAAACTGTTTTTT
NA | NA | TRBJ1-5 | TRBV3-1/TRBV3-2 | CASSQDRGNQPQHF | TGTGCCAGCAGCCAAGACAGGGGCAATCAGCCCCAGCATTTT
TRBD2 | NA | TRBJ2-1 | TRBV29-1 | CSVGGGGANNEQFF | TGCAGCGTTGGTGGCGGGGGGGCCAACAATGAGCAGTTCTTC
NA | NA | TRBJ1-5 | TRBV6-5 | CASSRGPNQPQHF | TGTGCCAGCAGTCGAGGTCCTAATCAGCCCCAGCATTTT
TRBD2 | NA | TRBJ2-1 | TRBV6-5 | CASRGTSGGFNEQFF | TGTGCCAGCAGGGGGACTAGCGGGGGTTTCAATGAGCAGTTCTTC
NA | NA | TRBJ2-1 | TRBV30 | CAWSIFREDTEQFF | TGTGCCTGGAGTATTTTTCGTGAGGACACTGAGCAGTTCTTC
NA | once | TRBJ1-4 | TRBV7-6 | CASSPWGGVTNEKLFF | TGTGCCAGCAGCCCTTGGGGGGGAGTGACTAATGAAAAACTGTTTTTT
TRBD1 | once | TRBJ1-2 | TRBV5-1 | CASNEMGQGEYGYTF | TGCGCCAGCAACGAGATGGGACAGGGGGAATATGGCTACACCTTC
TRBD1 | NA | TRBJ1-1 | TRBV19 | CASSDRGNTEAFF | TGTGCCAGTAGTGACAGGGGTAACACTGAAGCTTTCTTT
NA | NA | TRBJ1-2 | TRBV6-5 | CASSYTGKGYTF | TGTGCCAGCAGTTACACAGGGAAGGGCTACACCTTC
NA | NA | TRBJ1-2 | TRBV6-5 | CASIPPSGYGYTF | TGTGCCAGCATCCCGCCGTCGGGCTATGGCTACACCTTC
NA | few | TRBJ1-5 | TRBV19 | CASSMGSGVNQPQHF | TGTGCCAGTAGTATGGGGTCAGGGGTAAATCAGCCCCAGCATTTT
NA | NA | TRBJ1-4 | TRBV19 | CASSRGQNNEKLFF | TGTGCCAGTAGTCGGGGACAAAACAATGAAAAACTGTTTTTT
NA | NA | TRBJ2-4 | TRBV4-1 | CASSPGEGVENIQYF | TGCGCCAGCAGCCCTGGTGAGGGTGTCGAAAACATTCAGTACTTC
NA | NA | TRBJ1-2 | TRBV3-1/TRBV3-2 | CASGGRVDGYTF | TGTGCCAGCGGGGGCAGGGTGGATGGCTACACCTTC
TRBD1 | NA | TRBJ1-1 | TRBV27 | CASRGTGPMNTEAFF | TGTGCCAGCAGGGGGACAGGGCCCATGAACACTGAAGCTTTCTTT
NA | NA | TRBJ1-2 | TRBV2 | CASSGNREEANYGYTF | TGTGCCAGCAGTGGGAATCGGGAGGAGGCGAACTATGGCTACACCTTC
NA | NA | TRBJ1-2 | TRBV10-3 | CAISGARGGNYGYTF | TGTGCCATCAGTGGAGCCCGGGGGGGCAACTATGGCTACACCTTC
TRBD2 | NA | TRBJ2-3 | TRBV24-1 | CATSDTGTSATQYF | TGTGCCACCAGTGATACCGGGACTAGTGCTACGCAGTATTTT
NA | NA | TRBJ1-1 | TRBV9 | CASSPRSGQNTEAFF | TGTGCCAGCAGCCCCCGGTCGGGACAGAACACTGAAGCTTTCTTT
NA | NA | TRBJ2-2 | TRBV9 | CASSVQGSNTGELFF | TGTGCCAGCAGCGTCCAAGGGAGTAACACCGGGGAGCTGTTTTTT
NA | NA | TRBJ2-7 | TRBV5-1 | CASSLVGVPYF | TGCGCCAGCAGCTTGGTTGGAGTCCCCTACTTC
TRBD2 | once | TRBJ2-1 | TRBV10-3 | CAISEMTGGMSYEQFF | TGTGCCATCAGTGAGATGACGGGGGGAATGTCTTATGAGCAGTTCTTC
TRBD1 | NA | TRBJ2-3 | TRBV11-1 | CASSPGQGRTDTQYF | TGTGCCAGCAGCCCCGGACAGGGAAGGACAGATACGCAGTATTTT
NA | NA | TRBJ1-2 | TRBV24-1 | CATSDSGDYYGYTF | TGTGCCACCAGTGATTCAGGGGATTACTATGGCTACACCTTC
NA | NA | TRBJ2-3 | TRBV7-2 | CASSLSGGTSTDTQYF | TGTGCCAGCAGCTTATCAGGAGGGACTAGCACAGATACGCAGTATTTT
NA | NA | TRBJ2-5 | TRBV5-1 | CASSVQLAEETQYF | TGCGCCAGCAGCGTGCAACTAGCCGAAGAGACCCAGTACTTC
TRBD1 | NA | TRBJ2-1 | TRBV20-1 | CSAIKDREQFF | TGCAGTGCTATCAAGGACAGGGAGCAGTTCTTC
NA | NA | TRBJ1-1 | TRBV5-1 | CASSLGLPNTEAFF | TGCGCCAGCAGCTTGGGACTTCCGAACACTGAAGCTTTCTTT
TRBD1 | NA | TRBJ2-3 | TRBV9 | CASSRQGPDTQYF | TGTGCCAGCAGCCGACAGGGCCCCGATACGCAGTATTTT
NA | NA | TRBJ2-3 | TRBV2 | CATFTDTQYF | TGTGCCACCTTCACAGATACGCAGTATTTT
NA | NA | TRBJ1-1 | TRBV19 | CASSSRGGEAFF | TGTGCCAGTAGTTCCCGGGGGGGCGAAGCTTTCTTT
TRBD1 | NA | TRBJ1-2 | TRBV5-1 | CASSPTGGYGYTF | TGCGCCAGCAGCCCGACAGGGGGGTATGGCTACACCTTC
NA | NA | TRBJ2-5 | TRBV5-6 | CASSLGAQETQYF | TGTGCCAGCAGCTTGGGAGCGCAAGAGACCCAGTACTTC
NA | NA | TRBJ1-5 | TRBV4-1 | CASSQEGRGEGQPQHF | TGCGCCAGCAGCCAAGAGGGCCGGGGAGAAGGCCAGCCCCAGCATTTT
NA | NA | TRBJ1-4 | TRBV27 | CASSLLGRITNEKLFF | TGTGCCAGCAGTTTATTAGGGAGAATAACTAATGAAAAACTGTTTTTT
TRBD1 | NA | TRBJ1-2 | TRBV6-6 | CASSYSVGQGANGYTF | TGTGCCAGCAGTTACTCGGTAGGACAGGGGGCGAATGGCTACACCTTC
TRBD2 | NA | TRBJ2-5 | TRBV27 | CASSPYLSGAEETQYF | TGTGCCAGCAGTCCCTACCTTAGCGGGGCCGAAGAGACCCAGTACTTC
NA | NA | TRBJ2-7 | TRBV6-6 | CASTLEGYEQYF | TGTGCCAGTACTTTGGAGGGGTACGAGCAGTACTTC
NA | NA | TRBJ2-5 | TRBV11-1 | CASSSEYQGGETQYF | TGTGCCAGCAGCTCGGAATACCAGGGAGGAGAGACCCAGTACTTC
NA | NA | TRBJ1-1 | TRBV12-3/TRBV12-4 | CASRLSGGTEAFF | TGTGCCAGCCGGCTCTCGGGAGGCACTGAAGCTTTCTTT
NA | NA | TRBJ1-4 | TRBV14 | CASSRARGATNEKLFF | TGTGCCAGCAGCCGCGCCAGGGGTGCAACTAATGAAAAACTGTTTTTT
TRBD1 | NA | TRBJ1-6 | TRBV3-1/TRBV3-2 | CASSQQTGPVSPLHF | TGTGCCAGCAGCCAGCAGACAGGGCCCGTTTCACCCCTCCACTTT
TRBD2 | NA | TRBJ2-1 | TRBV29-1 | CSGQTSGGAEQFF | TGCAGCGGACAAACTAGCGGGGGGGCAGAGCAGTTCTTC